These T cell receptor beta chains were read from a single sample in a study of technical replicates of blood from four donors. The data were produced by immunoSEQ multiplex PCR, yet TCRdb's version contains in-frame clones alone and is incomplete. Of 60,000 to 80,000 clones in the sample, roughly nine tenths are singletons; the top ten hold over 3.5%. Sequencing was done on a sample of PBMCs. These receptors were taken from a human donor in good health. Some clones in this sample may be carry-over from other donors' samples. Each CDR3 is given without its conserved first and last residue. A D gene is named only where the DNA matches it firmly. Clone size, where shown, is once, few, many, or a class for clones that have expanded.

V gene	D gene	clone size	CDR3 protein
TRBV2	NA	NA	ASSDQGGGEETQY
TRBV30	NA	NA	AWNRGSSGYT
TRBV4-2	NA	NA	ASSQDRHRDTGELF
TRBV2	TRBD1	NA	ASSAGQVTSYEQY
TRBV7-3	NA	NA	ASSLLGGSYNEQF
TRBV2	NA	once	ASSTRQHSNQPQH
TRBV6-5	NA	NA	ASSYGTTVQETQY
TRBV7-6	TRBD1	NA	ASSLPRTGGEETQY
TRBV6-6	NA	NA	ASSYFREGAF
TRBV29-1	NA	few	SVKTGMRTGELF
TRBV6-1	TRBD1	NA	ASREQGVSNQPQH
TRBV6-5	NA	NA	ASRPGGVYGYT
TRBV5-6	NA	NA	ASSSWWGWRGETQY
TRBV2	TRBD2	NA	ASRGLAGDHLSYNEQF
TRBV7-9	TRBD1	NA	ASSLSTGVTQEQY
TRBV11-2	TRBD2	NA	ASSPNSGRINEQF
TRBV30	NA	few	AWSVGGSGANVLT
TRBV18	TRBD1	NA	ASSHGQGNTEAF
TRBV4-1	TRBD1	NA	ASSQVDRGGTEAF
TRBV5-1	TRBD2	NA	ASSAGVLLIYEQY
TRBV7-2	TRBD2	NA	ASSFSSGGITDTQY
TRBV5-1	NA	NA	ASSLGDFPDTQY
TRBV6-5	TRBD1	NA	ASSYRQGGGYGYT
TRBV5-1	NA	NA	ASSLGAYEQY
TRBV10-3	NA	NA	AISNPGAEQF
TRBV6-4	TRBD2	NA	ASSPGTSGGIRTQY
TRBV21-1	NA	NA	ASSKWGVGGQETQY
TRBV5-1	NA	NA	ASSLEGVSYEQY
TRBV10-1	NA	NA	ASSEGGEFYGYT
TRBV6-1	TRBD1	NA	ASSVVQGYNEQF
TRBV29-1	NA	NA	SVESTAPNQPQH
TRBV4-2	TRBD2	many	ASSFGTSGGADTQY
TRBV7-3	TRBD1	NA	ASSSWTGVPYEQY
TRBV14	NA	NA	ASSQDLPGLYEQY
TRBV29-1	TRBD1	NA	SVKTGISWYEQY
TRBV19	TRBD2	once	ASSYLAGASTDTQY
TRBV5-4	TRBD1	NA	ASSTGTVGRETQY
TRBV28	NA	NA	ASSFVGGEWGYT
TRBV7-2	NA	NA	ASRNDRINTEAF